This T cell receptor (beta chain) comes out of a study of blood T cell repertoires in COVID-19. Across the study: T cells, B-cell-depleted T cells, or PBMCs provided the cDNA or gDNA that served as material.

V shed 3 bases, J shed 0 bases, and the junction held 1 base outside the gene matches. The CDR3 length is 15 residues. The V gene's germline CDR1 is LNHDA and CDR2 SQIVND (reference sequence). Using immunoSEQ multiplex PCR, the repertoire was profiled, and TCRdb retains in-frame clones only, with some absent. The sample carries about 270,000 clones, more than 75% recorded once. The chain uses TRBV19 and TRBJ1-4; 7 nucleotides match TRBD1. Input material: peripheral blood. This receptor was identified in a middle-aged man with active or convalescent COVID-19. DNA for the CDR3: TGTGCCAGTAGTATGGGGACAGCAACTAATGAAAAACTGTTTTTT. This sequence encodes CASSMGTATNEKLFF.